The 26 T cell receptor beta chains reported below all come from one sample, sequenced in a study of T cell repertoires in cytomegalovirus infection. One entry per CDR3 protein, called by TCRdb with MiXCR from the reads. The sample yields more than 150,000 distinct CDR3 sequences, roughly 19% seen once. The material sequenced was PBMCs. These receptors were taken from a human donor in good health (CMV status not recorded). Some clones in this sample may be carry-over from other donors' samples.

This clonotype was detected ten times or more. CDR3 in amino acids: CASSLEVGEDSTGELFF. In DNA, the CDR3 is TGTGCCAGCAGCTTAGAAGTGGGGGAGGATTCGACCGGGGAGCTGTTTTTT. The chain employs TRBV7-8 and TRBJ2-2, with D tentatively TRBD2 (6 bases). This CDR3 has 17 residues. CDR1 and CDR2 (germline): SGHVS, FQNEAQ. V gave up 1 base and J gave up 5 bases, with 17 bases separating them.

This clonotype was counted many times. This chain links TRBV7-2 with TRBJ2-7, with D possibly matching TRBD1 (6 bases). The germline V and J ends were trimmed by 3 bases and 0 bases, with 12 bases remaining between them. The CDR3 consists of 15 residues. Germline V gene lookup returns CDR1 SGHTA and CDR2 FQGNSA. Written as DNA, the CDR3 is TGTGCCAGCAGCTTTTTCCAGGGGAGCTCCTACGAGCAGTACTTC. This encodes CASSFFQGSSYEQYF.

This clonotype showed up just a few times. The rearrangement uses TRBV29-1 and TRBJ2-1; 7 bases agree with TRBD2. The CDR3 contains 14 residues. The V gene's germline CDR1 is SQVTM and CDR2 ANQGSEA. The junction had 7 bases not matched to a gene; V was cut back by 6 bases and J by 2 bases. Written as DNA, the CDR3 is TGCAGCGTCAGGACTAGTTCGACCTACAATGAGCAGTTCTTC. This gives the protein CSVRTSSTYNEQFF.

Comment on this clonotype: It may be a read error: a sequence one base away is much more abundant. The rearrangement uses TRBV6-1 and TRBJ2-5; D uncertain. The CDR3 loop spans 13 amino acids. The germline V gene encodes CDR1 MNHNS and CDR2 SASEGT. CDR3 DNA: TGTGCCAGCAAGGGCCAGGCCCAAGAGACCCGGTACTTC. It specifies CASKGQAQETRYF.

There are many counts of this clonotype. This chain connects TRBV12-3 or TRBV12-4 to TRBJ2-7; TRBD2 is a possible D gene (6 bases). Trimming pared 2 bases from V and 3 bases from J, leaving 11 bases between. This CDR3 region has 14 residues. CDR3 protein: CASSLLRDFYEQYF. As DNA, the CDR3 is TGTGCCAGCAGTTTACTCCGGGACTTCTACGAGCAGTACTTC.

This chain uses TRBV10-3 with TRBJ1-5; TRBD1 might be the D (6 bases). This CDR3 comprises 15 residues. Trimming cost V 3 bases and J 5 bases, with 14 bases left between them. Germline CDR1 and CDR2: ENHRY and SYGVKD. The CDR3 region is CAISDSNREYQPQHF. In nucleotides, the CDR3 is TGTGCCATCAGTGACTCAAACAGGGAGTATCAGCCCCAGCATTTT.

The gene calls are TRBV14 and TRBJ2-6; perhaps TRBD1 as D (6 bases). The V end was cut by 0 bases, the J end by 2 bases, with 17 bases between. Looked up from germline, CDR1 is SGHDN and CDR2 is FVKESK. CDR3 size: 19 residues. The CDR3, as DNA: TGTGCCAGCAGCCAAGATTCTACAGGGTTCACGGCTGGGGCCAACGTCCTGACTTTC. Its translation: CASSQDSTGFTAGANVLTF.

The gene calls are TRBV7-2 and TRBJ2-1, with D tentatively TRBD2 (6 bases). The CDR3 is made up of 11 amino acids. The germline gives CDR1 SGHTA, CDR2 FQGNSA. V was cut by 6 bases and J by 10 bases, with 10 bases left in between. The CDR3 loop reads CASRVSGEQFF. The CDR3 DNA is TGTGCCAGCAGGGTTAGCGGAGAGCAGTTCTTC.

V and J are TRBV7-6 and TRBJ1-1, with a tentative D call TRBD1 (5 bases). CDR3 length: 15 residues. Germline V gene sequence: CDR1 SGHVS, CDR2 FNYEAQ. V lost 5 bases, J lost 1 base, and 14 bases lay in between. In DNA form, the CDR3 reads TGTGCCAGCAGCACCGACGGGGGGAAGAACACTGAAGCTTTCTTT. Amino acid sequence: CASSTDGGKNTEAFF.

This clonotype was found a few times. The chain has TRBV6-2 or TRBV6-3 and TRBJ2-7, with TRBD1 matching over 8 bases. Per germline, CDR1 MNHEY and CDR2 SVGEGT. V trimming: 2 bases; J trimming: 3 bases; junction bases outside the gene matches: 6. The CDR3 consists of 15 residues. CDR3 sequence reads: CASSYANRGIYEQYF. Written as DNA, the CDR3 is TGTGCCAGCAGTTACGCAAACAGGGGGATCTACGAGCAGTACTTC.

The chain uses TRBV12-3 or TRBV12-4 and TRBJ2-5; perhaps TRBD1 as D (6 bases). Trimming took 5 bases from V and 4 from J, leaving 14 bases between them. The CDR3 is 14 residues long. CDR3 nucleotide sequence: TGTGCCAGCAGTCTACTAACAGGGCCAGAGACCCAGTACTTC. Its translation: CASSLLTGPETQYF.

This clonotype occurred a few times. The gene calls are TRBV27 and TRBJ1-1; no clear D gene. Trimming cost V 4 bases and J 4 bases, with 16 bases left between them. This CDR3 contains 15 residues. CDR1 is MNHEY and CDR2 is SMNVEV in the germline V gene (reference sequence). CDR3 in amino acids: CASSSSDGPGTEAFF. CDR3 DNA sequence: TGTGCCAGCAGTTCATCGGACGGCCCGGGCACTGAAGCTTTCTTT.

This clonotype has a count of ten or more. The chain is built from TRBV19 and TRBJ2-2, with D perhaps matching TRBD1 (5 bases). This CDR3 spans 15 amino acids. V lost 6 bases, J lost 1 base, and 12 bases lay in between. The germline gives CDR1 LNHDA, CDR2 SQIVND (reference sequence). For the CDR3, the DNA is TGTGCCAGTAGGTTGGGGCGGAAGAACACCGGGGAGCTGTTTTTT. As protein: CASRLGRKNTGELFF.

This clonotype was seen many times. V gene TRBV7-2 combines with J gene TRBJ1-1, with a tentative D call TRBD1 (5 bases). The CDR3 length is 12 residues. V was trimmed by 5 bases and J by 8 bases, leaving 12 bases between them. Germline V CDR1 and CDR2: SGHTA, FQGNSA. This CDR3 reads CASSHGPGEAFF. In DNA, the CDR3 is TGTGCCAGCAGCCACGGGCCAGGGGAAGCTTTCTTT.

This clonotype has just one count. Mismatch with germline at one junction end may stem from a read error. The rearrangement joins TRBV7-2 to TRBJ2-5; TRBD1 matches 8 bases. CDR1 and CDR2 (germline): SGHTA, FQGNSA. The length of the CDR3 is 15 residues. CDR3: CASSSQTGAVETQYF. CDR3 DNA sequence: TGCGCCAGCAGCTCTCAGACAGGGGCAGTGGAGACCCAGTACTTC.

This clonotype showed up just a few times. J is TRBJ1-5 and V is TRBV19; D call uncertain. Trimming took off 2 bases at V and 1 base at J, with 12 bases between the two ends. The germline CDR1 and CDR2 sequences are LNHDA and SQIVND (reference sequence). The CDR3 sequence is 16 residues long. CDR3 loop: CASSITGRSSNQPQHF. The CDR3 region has the DNA TGTGCCAGTAGTATAACGGGCAGGAGCAGCAATCAGCCCCAGCATTTT.

This clonotype was counted at least ten times. The chain couples TRBV12-3 or TRBV12-4 to TRBJ2-5, with 8 bases identical to TRBD2. The CDR3 covers 13 residues. V lost 6 bases and J lost 9; bases outside the gene matches: 9. The CDR3 DNA is TGTGCCAGCAGCCTCCGGGGGGGAGTGGCCCAGTACTTC. As protein: CASSLRGGVAQYF.

Concerning this clonotype: A much larger clone sits a single nucleotide away, making a read error possible. The chain has TRBV7-4 and TRBJ2-5; 7 bases map to TRBD1. The CDR3 runs to 14 residues. From germline, CDR1 is SGHVT and CDR2 SQSDAQ. The ends lost 5 bases at V and 0 bases at J; junction bases unmatched: 3. The CDR3 DNA follows: TGTGCCAGCAGCGGACAGGATTACCAAGAGACCCAGTACTTC. This encodes CASSGQDYQETQYF.

The chain links TRBV20-1 to TRBJ2-1; 8 nucleotides line up with TRBD2. Germline-derived CDR1 and CDR2 are DFQATT and SNEGSKA (reference sequence). The CDR3 is 13 amino acids. V gave up 7 bases and J gave up 0 bases; unmatched junction bases: 2. CDR3 loop: CSGSGSSYNEQFF. The CDR3 DNA sequence: TGCAGTGGGAGCGGGAGCTCCTACAATGAGCAGTTCTTC.

The table lists this clonotype with a few counts. J is TRBJ2-1 and V is TRBV18, with 9 bases matching TRBD1. Germline values: CDR1 KGHSH, CDR2 LQKENI. V was pared by 2 bases and J by 5 bases, with 4 bases of the junction left unmatched. The CDR3 length is 15 residues. CDR3 in DNA: TGTGCCAGCTCACCATACGGGACAGGGCACAATGAGCAGTTCTTC. It encodes CASSPYGTGHNEQFF.

This clonotype appeared many times. The chain joins TRBV7-2 to TRBJ2-7; TRBD1 matches at 8 bases. V shed 5 bases and J 6 bases; nucleotides not matched to a gene: 6. The CDR3 sequence is 13 residues long. Germline values: CDR1 SGHTA, CDR2 FQGNSA. CDR3 in amino acids: CASSLDRAVEQYF. CDR3 bases: TGTGCCAGCAGCCTGGACAGGGCTGTCGAGCAGTACTTC. The variable domain in full, completed from reference TRBV7-2 and TRBJ2-7, reads GAGVSQSPSNKVTEKGKDVELRCDPISGHTALYWYRQSLGQGLEFLIYFQGNSAPDKSGLPSDRFSAERTGGSVSTLTIQRTQQEDSAVYLCASSLDRAVEQYFGPGTRLTVT.

The chain joins TRBV6-5 to TRBJ1-5; unclear D gene. Trimming cost V 2 bases and J 0 bases, with 8 bases left between them. CDR1 is MNHEY and CDR2 is SVGAGI in the germline V gene. The CDR3 runs to 15 residues. CDR3 nucleotides: TGTGCCAGCAGTTACCGGGCAGATAGCAATCAGCCCCAGCATTTT. This gives the protein CASSYRADSNQPQHF.

Written as DNA, the CDR3 is TGTGCCAGCAGCTTAGAATTGGGGAACACTGAAGCTTTCTTT. Translation gives CASSLELGNTEAFF. The rearrangement joins TRBV11-2 to TRBJ1-1, with D hard to call. CDR3 size: 14 residues. V gave up 0 bases and J gave up 1 base, with 6 bases separating them. The germline gives CDR1 SGHAT, CDR2 FQNNGV.

The sample holds a few counts of this clonotype. This chain uses TRBV6-2 or TRBV6-3 with TRBJ2-3; 12 nucleotides match TRBD2. V lost 0 bases, J lost 5 bases, and 9 bases stayed unmatched. The CDR3 has 18 amino acids. The germline gives CDR1 MNHEY, CDR2 SVGEGT. The CDR3 loop is CASSYSPKTSGSRDTQYF. The CDR3 coding sequence is TGTGCCAGCAGTTACTCACCCAAGACTAGCGGGAGTAGAGATACGCAGTATTTT.

V is TRBV5-6 and J is TRBJ1-4; no reliable D call. CDR1 is SGHDT, CDR2 YYEEEE, per germline. The CDR3 loop spans 14 amino acids. V gave up 1 base and J gave up 8 bases, with 12 bases separating them. The CDR3 here is CASSLTVSGEKLFF. In DNA form, the CDR3 reads TGTGCCAGCAGCTTGACGGTGTCGGGGGAAAAACTGTTTTTT.

The chain recombines TRBV29-1 with TRBJ2-1, with TRBD2 identical over 8 bases. With V trimmed by 4 bases and J by 3 bases, 11 bases remained unmatched. Looked up from germline, CDR1 is SQVTM and CDR2 is ANQGSEA. The CDR3 extends over 16 amino acids. CDR3 DNA sequence: TGCAGCGTTGTCGGTATGGGCGGGACTAGCTACAATGAGCAGTTCTTC. This translates into CSVVGMGGTSYNEQFF.